Following are 25 T cell receptor beta chains from one sample sequenced in a study of T cell repertoires in cytomegalovirus infection. From the reads, TCRdb called clonotypes with MiXCR, one entry per CDR3 protein. The sample holds 400,000 to 550,000 distinct CDR3 sequences, roughly 12% seen once. Sequenced sample: PBMCs. The receptors come from a human donor in good health (CMV status not recorded). Some clones in this sample may be carry-over from other donors' samples.

The chain has TRBV5-5 and TRBJ2-3; 11 nucleotides agree with TRBD2. Germline assignment: CDR1 SGHKS and CDR2 YYEKEE (reference sequence). CDR3 length: 16 amino acids. V trimming: 4 bases; J trimming: 3 bases; junction bases outside the gene matches: 7. CDR3 DNA: TGTGCCAGCAGCGGAATAGCGGGGGGGCCAACAGATACGCAGTATTTT. Translated, it gives CASSGIAGGPTDTQYF. Filled out from reference TRBV5-5 and TRBJ2-3, the complete variable domain reads DAGVTQSPTHLIKTRGQQVTLRCSPISGHKSVSWYQQVLGQGPQFIFQYYEKEERGRGNFPDRFSARQFPNYSSELNVNALLLGDSALYLCASSGIAGGPTDTQYFGPGTRLTVL.

The chain links TRBV6-2 or TRBV6-3 to TRBJ2-1; no definite D call. Trimming removed 8 bases from V and 5 bases from J, with 7 bases in between. CDR3 size: 11 residues. Germline V gives CDR1 MNHEY, CDR2 SVGEGT. CDR3 amino acids: CASVVNNEQFF. As DNA, the CDR3 is TGTGCCAGCGTCGTGAACAATGAGCAGTTCTTC.

J is TRBJ2-1 and V is TRBV5-6; either TRBD1 or TRBD2 may supply D (5 bases each). CDR3 length equals 13 residues. Trimming stripped 2 bases from V and 10 bases from J, with 13 bases between. CDR1 SGHDT and CDR2 YYEEEE come from the germline V gene. The chain's CDR3 is CASSFGATGEQFF. CDR3 sequence (DNA): TGTGCCAGCAGCTTCGGGGCAACCGGAGAGCAGTTCTTC.

This clonotype was detected many times. The chain uses TRBV12-3 or TRBV12-4 and TRBJ2-1, with D possibly called TRBD1 or TRBD2 (5 bases each). The CDR3 spans 14 residues. V lost 10 bases and J lost 1, with 14 bases in between. CDR3 loop: CANQEGKSYNEQFF. In DNA, the CDR3 is TGTGCCAACCAAGAGGGGAAATCCTACAATGAGCAGTTCTTC.

This clonotype was recorded many times. The chain recombines TRBV5-1 with TRBJ1-1; D gene uncertain. V lost 1 base and J lost 0, with 7 bases in between. The CDR3 is 14 amino acids. Germline CDR1 SGHRS, CDR2 YFSETQ. CDR3 region: CASSLRVMNTEAFF. The CDR3 DNA sequence: TGCGCCAGCAGCTTGAGGGTCATGAACACTGAAGCTTTCTTT.

In its sample, this clonotype was seen a few times. The J gene is TRBJ2-7, the V gene TRBV3-1, with a tentative D call TRBD1 (5 bases). Trimming stripped 6 bases from V and 2 bases from J, with 23 bases between. This CDR3 contains 17 residues. The V gene's germline CDR1 is LGHDT and CDR2 YNNKEL (reference sequence). The CDR3 here is CASSPFYQGPPPYEQYF. The CDR3 coding sequence is TGTGCCAGCAGTCCTTTTTACCAGGGCCCGCCCCCCTACGAGCAGTACTTC.

The chain combines TRBV30 with TRBJ1-4; D is possibly TRBD1 (5 bases). Trimming took 2 bases from V and 7 from J, leaving 11 bases between them. The CDR3 spans 13 residues. Germline V lookup: CDR1 GTSNPN, CDR2 SVGIG (reference sequence). CDR3 protein: CAWSQRGLEKLFF. The CDR3 DNA follows: TGTGCCTGGAGTCAACGGGGCCTTGAAAAACTGTTTTTT.

This rearrangement joins TRBV20-1 to TRBJ1-2, with 8 nucleotides matching TRBD1. The V gene's germline CDR1 is DFQATT and CDR2 SNEGSKA (reference sequence). CDR3 length: 15 residues. The trim removed 3 bases at V and 4 bases at J, leaving 10 bases unmatched. The CDR3 DNA sequence: TGCAGTGCTAGCCGACAGGGGACCTACGGCTATGGCTACACCTTC. Translating it yields CSASRQGTYGYGYTF.

The chain combines TRBV20-1 with TRBJ2-3; D unresolved. The CDR3 extends over 11 amino acids. V gave up 5 bases and J gave up 9 bases, with 12 bases separating them. The germline gives CDR1 DFQATT, CDR2 SNEGSKA (reference sequence). In DNA, the CDR3 is TGCAGTGCTGGAGTCGGCAAAACGCAGTATTTT. Translated: CSAGVGKTQYF.

This clonotype was found many times. The rearrangement uses TRBV3-1 and TRBJ2-1, with D possibly being TRBD2 (5 bases). This CDR3 has 15 residues. V was clipped by 7 bases and J by 0 bases, with 13 bases between them. CDR1 and CDR2 from the germline V gene are LGHDT and YNNKEL (reference sequence). The CDR3 here is CASNPSGSSYNEQFF. Here the CDR3 DNA reads TGTGCCAGCAACCCGTCTGGGAGCTCCTACAATGAGCAGTTCTTC.

This clonotype was counted many times. One end of the junction fails to match germline, which may point to a read error. The chain uses TRBV5-1 and TRBJ1-1; D unresolved. Per germline, CDR1 SGHRS and CDR2 YFSETQ. The CDR3 is made up of 13 amino acids. The chain's CDR3 is CASSFTENTEAFF. The DNA for the CDR3 is TGTGCCAGCAGTTTTACGGAAAACACTGAAGCTTTCTTT.

There are many counts of this clonotype. The genes are TRBV3-1 and TRBJ1-1; D gene uncertain. Trimming removed 1 base from V and 6 bases from J, with 3 bases in between. The CDR3 contains 11 residues. In germline, CDR1 is LGHDT, CDR2 YNNKEL (reference sequence). The CDR3 region has the DNA TGTGCCAGCAGCCAAGGGTCTGAAGCTTTCTTT. Translating it yields CASSQGSEAFF.

This chain joins TRBV2 and TRBJ1-3; 8 bases match TRBD1. Germline V gene data show CDR1 as SNHLY and CDR2 as FYNNEI. V lost 1 base, J lost 3 bases, and 2 bases stayed unmatched. CDR3 length equals 15 residues. CDR3 coding DNA: TGTGCCAGCAGTGAAGACAGGGGGTTTGGAAACACCATATATTTT. Translation gives CASSEDRGFGNTIYF.

The V gene is TRBV10-2, the J gene TRBJ2-1, with 8 positions matching TRBD2. Germline CDR1 reads WSHSY; CDR2 reads SAAADI. V lost 11 bases, J lost 5 bases, and 11 bases stayed unmatched. This CDR3 spans 14 amino acids. CDR3 in amino acids: CAVLGAGVDNEQFF. CDR3 nucleotides: TGCGCCGTCCTGGGAGCGGGGGTCGACAATGAGCAGTTCTTC.

Many counts were recorded for this clonotype. The chain couples TRBV7-3 to TRBJ2-2, with D maybe TRBD1 (6 bases). The germline CDR1 and CDR2 sequences are SGHTA and FQGTGA. The CDR3 sequence is 15 residues long. V was cut by 3 bases and J by 0 bases, with 8 bases left in between. The CDR3 DNA follows: TGTGCCAGCAGCTTTGGGACACCGAACACCGGGGAGCTGTTTTTT. Translated: CASSFGTPNTGELFF.

The table lists this clonotype with many counts. J is TRBJ2-2 and V is TRBV12-3 or TRBV12-4; D gene unclear. The CDR3 contains 12 residues. V lost 6 bases and J lost 3, with 5 bases in between. The CDR3 bases are TGTGCCAGCAGCTCCCACACCGGGGAGCTGTTTTTT. Translating it yields CASSSHTGELFF.

This clonotype came up a few times. The J gene is TRBJ1-1, the V gene TRBV19; D might be TRBD1 (6 bases). V was pared by 6 bases and J by 6 bases, with 14 bases between. This CDR3 contains 13 residues. Germline CDR1 is LNHDA and CDR2 is SQIVND (reference sequence). The CDR3 protein is CASRGGRAAEAFF. The CDR3 bases are TGTGCCAGTAGGGGGGGGCGAGCCGCTGAAGCTTTCTTT.

This sequence joins TRBV19 and TRBJ2-7; D is ambiguous. The germline gives CDR1 LNHDA, CDR2 SQIVND (reference sequence). The CDR3 has 13 amino acids. Deletions cut 3 bases from V and 5 bases from J, with 11 bases between. CDR3 protein: CASSMTGLNEQYF. The DNA of the CDR3 is TGTGCCAGTAGTATGACTGGTCTCAACGAGCAGTACTTC.

The table lists this clonotype with many counts. This sequence joins TRBV11-1 and TRBJ2-1; 8 bases map to TRBD1. Germline CDR1 is SGHAT and CDR2 is FQDESV (reference sequence). J lost 3 bases, V lost 6 bases, and 7 bases had no gene match. The CDR3 spans 15 residues. The CDR3 loop is CASSPAGGYYNEQFF. CDR3 sequence (DNA): TGTGCCAGCAGTCCCGCAGGGGGCTACTACAATGAGCAGTTCTTC.

This clonotype came up many times. J is TRBJ1-4 and V is TRBV7-9; D remains ambiguous. Germline lookup yields CDR1 SEHNR and CDR2 FQNEAQ (reference sequence). Trimming pared 5 bases from V and 0 bases from J, leaving 16 bases between. The CDR3 extends over 17 amino acids. The CDR3 nucleotides read TGTGCCAGCAGCCCCTTTTACGGGCCGGCAACTAATGAAAAACTGTTTTTT. Encoded protein: CASSPFYGPATNEKLFF.

This clonotype was observed many times. The chain uses TRBV29-1 and TRBJ2-1, with 8 nucleotides matching TRBD2. This CDR3 region has 14 residues. V lost 5 bases to trimming and J lost 6 bases; unmatched junction nucleotides: 9. Germline values: CDR1 SQVTM, CDR2 ANQGSEA. The CDR3 protein is CSVILSGGGNEQFF. The CDR3 DNA is TGCAGCGTTATTCTGAGCGGGGGAGGCAATGAGCAGTTCTTC.

This clonotype was recorded many times. The V and J genes are TRBV7-9 and TRBJ2-7, with a possible D match to TRBD2 (6 bases). Germline CDR1 is SEHNR and CDR2 is FQNEAQ (reference sequence). The CDR3 covers 16 residues. V was cut by 0 bases and J by 3 bases, with 15 bases left in between. This chain's CDR3 is CASSLAGLATYYEQYF. The DNA for the CDR3 is TGTGCCAGCAGCTTAGCCGGGCTAGCGACTTACTACGAGCAGTACTTC.

The gene calls are TRBV6-4 and TRBJ2-3, with D hard to call. The CDR3 runs 14 residues. The germline CDR1 and CDR2 sequences are MRHNA and SNTAGT. Between the trimmed V and J ends, which lost 5 bases and 3 bases, there was a span of 12 bases. The CDR3, as DNA: TGTGCCAGCAGTAATCCGGGCCAAACAGATACGCAGTATTTT. This sequence encodes CASSNPGQTDTQYF.

This clonotype occurred many times. V gene TRBV12-3 or TRBV12-4 combines with J gene TRBJ2-3; D may be TRBD1 (6 bases). The V gene lost 4 bases and the J gene lost 4 bases, with 15 bases spanning the gap. The length of the CDR3 is 15 residues. The CDR3 protein is CASSWTAVSPDTQYF. The DNA of the CDR3 is TGTGCCAGCAGTTGGACAGCTGTCTCACCAGATACGCAGTATTTT.

This clonotype has a count of ten or more. This chain links TRBV28 with TRBJ2-5; 8 nucleotides match TRBD2. Per germline, CDR1 MDHEN and CDR2 SYDVKM. V trimming: 6 bases; J trimming: 3 bases; junction bases outside the gene matches: 6. This CDR3 is 14 amino acids long. Here the CDR3 reads CASSSTSAKETQYF. The CDR3 nucleotides are TGTGCCAGCAGCTCGACTAGCGCCAAAGAGACCCAGTACTTC.